The source of this TCR beta chain is a study of shared clonotypes between healthy human individuals. Germline-derived CDR1 and CDR2 are MNHNS and SASEGT. Unmatched junction bases numbered 8, after V lost 7 bases and J lost 10 bases. This CDR3 is 13 amino acids long. A roughly 200 ng quantity of DNA, tens of thousands of T cell genomes, went into the sorted-subset replicate PCRs. Original data processing: Because ImmunoSEQ provided only junction sequences with no quality scores, the filtering differed. Using immunoSEQ multiplex PCR, the repertoire was profiled, and TCRdb retains in-frame clones only, with some absent. V and J calls and clone size are given by that table; D and trimming were obtained from the DNA. The data hold about 680,000 clones, with 92% observed a single time. Selected positively for CCR7 and CD45RO-negative, naive CD8 cells excluded terminally differentiated effector memory CD45RA+ cells.

The sample taken for sequencing was naive CD8+ T cells sorted from blood. The clonotype originates from a man aged 25-45 years in good health. The chain has TRBV6-1 and TRBJ2-1, with 9 nucleotides matching TRBD2. The CDR3 reads CASNWGTSLEQFF. The CDR3 DNA reads TGTGCCAGCAATTGGGGGACTAGCTTAGAGCAGTTCTTC.